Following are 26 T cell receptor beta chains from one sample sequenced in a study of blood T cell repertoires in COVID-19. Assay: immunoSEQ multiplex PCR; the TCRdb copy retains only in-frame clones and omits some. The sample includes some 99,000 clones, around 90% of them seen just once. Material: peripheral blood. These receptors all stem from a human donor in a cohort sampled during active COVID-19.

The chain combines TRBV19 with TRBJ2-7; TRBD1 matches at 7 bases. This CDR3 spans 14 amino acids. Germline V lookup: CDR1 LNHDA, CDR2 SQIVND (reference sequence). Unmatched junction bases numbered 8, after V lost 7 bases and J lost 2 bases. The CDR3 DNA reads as TGTGCCAGTACCGAAGACAGGGCCCCCTACGAGCAGTACTTC. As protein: CASTEDRAPYEQYF.

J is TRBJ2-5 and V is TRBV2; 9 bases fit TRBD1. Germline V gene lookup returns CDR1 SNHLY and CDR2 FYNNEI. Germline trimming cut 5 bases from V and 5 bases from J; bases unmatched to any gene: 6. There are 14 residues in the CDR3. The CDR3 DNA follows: TGTGCCAGCAGTTCCGACAGGGGGAGGGAGACCCAGTACTTC. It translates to CASSSDRGRETQYF.

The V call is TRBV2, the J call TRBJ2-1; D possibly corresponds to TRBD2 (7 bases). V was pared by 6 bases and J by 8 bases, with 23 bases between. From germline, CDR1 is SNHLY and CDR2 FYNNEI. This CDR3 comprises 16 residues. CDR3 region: CASSPRGRGSIYEQFF. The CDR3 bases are TGTGCCAGCAGCCCTCGGGGGCGCGGGAGTATTTATGAGCAGTTCTTC.

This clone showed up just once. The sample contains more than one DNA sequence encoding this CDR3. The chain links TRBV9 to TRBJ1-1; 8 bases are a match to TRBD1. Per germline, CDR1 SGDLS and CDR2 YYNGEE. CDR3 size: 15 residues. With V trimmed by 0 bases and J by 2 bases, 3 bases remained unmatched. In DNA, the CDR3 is TGTGCCAGCAGCGTAGGGGACAGGCTTAACACTGAAGCTTTCTTT. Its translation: CASSVGDRLNTEAFF.

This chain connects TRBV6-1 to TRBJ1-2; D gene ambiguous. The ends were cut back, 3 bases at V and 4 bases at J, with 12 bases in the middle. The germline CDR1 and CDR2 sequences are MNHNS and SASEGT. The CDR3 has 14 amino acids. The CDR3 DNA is TGTGCCAGCAGTGAGGGCAGAAGTGGCTATGGCTACACCTTC. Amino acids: CASSEGRSGYGYTF.

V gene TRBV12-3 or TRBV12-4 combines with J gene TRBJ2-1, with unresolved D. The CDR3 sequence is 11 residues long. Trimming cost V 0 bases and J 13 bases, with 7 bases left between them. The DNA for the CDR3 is TGTGCCAGCAGTTTAGCGTCAGTACAGTTCTTC. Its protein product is CASSLASVQFF.

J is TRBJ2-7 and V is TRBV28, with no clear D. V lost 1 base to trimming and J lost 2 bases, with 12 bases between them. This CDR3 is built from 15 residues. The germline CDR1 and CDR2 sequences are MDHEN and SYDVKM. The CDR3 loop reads CASSLFAGSPYEQYF. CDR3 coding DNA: TGTGCCAGCAGTTTATTCGCAGGATCCCCCTACGAGCAGTACTTC.

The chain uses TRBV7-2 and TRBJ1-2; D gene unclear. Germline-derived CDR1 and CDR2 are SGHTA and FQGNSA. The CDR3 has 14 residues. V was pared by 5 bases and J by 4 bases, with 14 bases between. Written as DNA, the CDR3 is TGTGCCAGCAGCCTTTGGACTGAATCCTATGGCTACACCTTC. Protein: CASSLWTESYGYTF.

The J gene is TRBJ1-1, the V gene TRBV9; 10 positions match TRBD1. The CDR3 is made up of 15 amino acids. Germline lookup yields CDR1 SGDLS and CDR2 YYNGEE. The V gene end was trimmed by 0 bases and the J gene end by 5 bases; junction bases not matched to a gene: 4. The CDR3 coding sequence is TGTGCCAGCAGCGTAGAGGGACAGGGGCATACTGAAGCTTTCTTT. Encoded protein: CASSVEGQGHTEAFF.

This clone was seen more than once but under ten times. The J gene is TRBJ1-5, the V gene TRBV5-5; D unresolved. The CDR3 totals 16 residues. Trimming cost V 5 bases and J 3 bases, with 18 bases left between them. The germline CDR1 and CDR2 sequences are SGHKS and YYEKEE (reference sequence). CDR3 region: CASRADEAFVNQPQHF. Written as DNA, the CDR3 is TGTGCCAGCAGGGCTGATGAGGCCTTCGTCAATCAGCCCCAGCATTTT.

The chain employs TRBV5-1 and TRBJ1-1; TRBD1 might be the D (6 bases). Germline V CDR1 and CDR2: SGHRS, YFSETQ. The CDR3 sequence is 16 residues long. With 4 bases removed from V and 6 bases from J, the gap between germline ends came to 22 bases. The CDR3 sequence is CASSQIRSRGAAEAFF. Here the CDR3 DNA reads TGCGCCAGCAGCCAGATACGCAGCCGGGGGGCGGCTGAAGCTTTCTTT.

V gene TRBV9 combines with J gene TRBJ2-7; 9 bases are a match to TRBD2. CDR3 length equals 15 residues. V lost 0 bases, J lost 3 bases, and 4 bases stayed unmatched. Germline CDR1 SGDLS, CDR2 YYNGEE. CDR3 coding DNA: TGTGCCAGCAGCGTAGGGCTAGCGGGAAACTACGAGCAGTACTTC. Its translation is CASSVGLAGNYEQYF. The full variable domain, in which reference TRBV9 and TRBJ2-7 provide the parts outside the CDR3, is DSGVTQTPKHLITATGQRVTLRCSPRSGDLSVYWYQQSLDQGLQFLIQYYNGEERAKGNILERFSAQQFPDLHSELNLSSLELGDSALYFCASSVGLAGNYEQYFGPGTRLTVT.

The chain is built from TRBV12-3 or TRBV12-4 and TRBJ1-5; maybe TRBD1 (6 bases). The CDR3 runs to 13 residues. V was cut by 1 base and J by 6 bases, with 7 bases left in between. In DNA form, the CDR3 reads TGTGCCAGCAGTTTAGGGACAGCTCAGCCCCAGCATTTT. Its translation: CASSLGTAQPQHF.

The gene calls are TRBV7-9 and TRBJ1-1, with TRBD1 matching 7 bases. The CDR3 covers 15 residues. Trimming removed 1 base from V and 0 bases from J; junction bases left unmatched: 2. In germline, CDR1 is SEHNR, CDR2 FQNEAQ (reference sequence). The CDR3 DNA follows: TGTGCCAGCAGCTTAGGCAGGGGGATGAACACTGAAGCTTTCTTT. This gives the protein CASSLGRGMNTEAFF.

This CDR3 reads CASSQAPLAAGYTF. CDR3 DNA: TGTGCCAGCAGCCAAGCTCCCCTGGCGGCAGGCTACACCTTC. The chain uses TRBV3-1 (or the pseudogene TRBV3-2) and TRBJ1-2; D gene unclear. Trimming pared 1 base from V and 8 bases from J, leaving 14 bases between. Germline CDR1 LGHDT, CDR2 YNNKEL (reference sequence). The CDR3 runs 14 residues.

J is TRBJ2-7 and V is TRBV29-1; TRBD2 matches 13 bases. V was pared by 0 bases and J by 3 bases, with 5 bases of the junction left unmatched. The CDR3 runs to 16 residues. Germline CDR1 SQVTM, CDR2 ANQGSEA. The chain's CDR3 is CSVEDGTSGENYEQYF. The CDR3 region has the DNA TGCAGCGTTGAAGACGGGACTAGCGGGGAGAACTACGAGCAGTACTTC.

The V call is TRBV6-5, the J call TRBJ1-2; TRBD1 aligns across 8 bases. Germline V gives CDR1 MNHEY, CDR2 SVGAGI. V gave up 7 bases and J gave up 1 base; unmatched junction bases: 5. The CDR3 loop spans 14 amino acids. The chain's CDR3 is CASTAGQGNYGYTF. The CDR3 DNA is TGTGCCAGCACTGCAGGACAGGGTAACTATGGCTACACCTTC.

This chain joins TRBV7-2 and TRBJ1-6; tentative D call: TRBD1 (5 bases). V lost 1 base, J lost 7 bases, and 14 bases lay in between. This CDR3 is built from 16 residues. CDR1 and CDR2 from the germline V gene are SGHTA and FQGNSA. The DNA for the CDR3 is TGTGCCAGCAGCTTAGTCGGTGGTCAGGGCAATTCACCCCTCCACTTT. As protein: CASSLVGGQGNSPLHF.

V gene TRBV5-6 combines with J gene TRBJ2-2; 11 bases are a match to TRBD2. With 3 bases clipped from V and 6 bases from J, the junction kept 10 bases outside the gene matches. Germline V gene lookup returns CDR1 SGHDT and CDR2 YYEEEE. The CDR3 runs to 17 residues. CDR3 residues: CASSSITSGGSSGELFF. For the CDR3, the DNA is TGTGCCAGCAGCTCAATCACTAGCGGGGGAAGCTCCGGGGAGCTGTTTTTT.

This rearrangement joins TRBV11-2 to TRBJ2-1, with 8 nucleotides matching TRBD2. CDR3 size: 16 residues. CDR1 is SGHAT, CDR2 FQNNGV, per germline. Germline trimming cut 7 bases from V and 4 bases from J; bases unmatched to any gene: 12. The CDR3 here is CASNPRGGGLYNEQFF. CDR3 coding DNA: TGTGCCAGCAACCCCCGAGGCGGGGGGCTTTACAATGAGCAGTTCTTC.

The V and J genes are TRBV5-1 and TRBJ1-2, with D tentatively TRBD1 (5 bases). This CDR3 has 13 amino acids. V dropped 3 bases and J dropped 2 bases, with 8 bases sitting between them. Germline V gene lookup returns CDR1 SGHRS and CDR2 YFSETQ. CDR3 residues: CASSSTENYGYTF. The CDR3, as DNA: TGCGCCAGCAGCTCGACAGAAAACTATGGCTACACCTTC.

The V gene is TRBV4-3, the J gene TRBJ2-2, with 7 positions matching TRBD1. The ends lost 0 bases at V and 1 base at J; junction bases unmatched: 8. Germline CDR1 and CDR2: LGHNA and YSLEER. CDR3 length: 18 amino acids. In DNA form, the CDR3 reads TGCGCCAGCAGCCAAGATCCCCTAGACAGGGTGAACACCGGGGAGCTGTTTTTT. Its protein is CASSQDPLDRVNTGELFF.

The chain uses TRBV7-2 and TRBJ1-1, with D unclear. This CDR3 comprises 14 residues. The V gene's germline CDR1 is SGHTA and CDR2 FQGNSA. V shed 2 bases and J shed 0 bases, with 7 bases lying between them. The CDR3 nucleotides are TGTGCCAGCAGCTTAAGGAGCGTGAACACTGAAGCTTTCTTT. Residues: CASSLRSVNTEAFF. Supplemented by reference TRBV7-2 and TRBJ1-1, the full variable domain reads GAGVSQSPSNKVTEKGKDVELRCDPISGHTALYWYRQSLGQGLEFLIYFQGNSAPDKSGLPSDRFSAERTGGSVSTLTIQRTQQEDSAVYLCASSLRSVNTEAFFGQGTRLTVV.

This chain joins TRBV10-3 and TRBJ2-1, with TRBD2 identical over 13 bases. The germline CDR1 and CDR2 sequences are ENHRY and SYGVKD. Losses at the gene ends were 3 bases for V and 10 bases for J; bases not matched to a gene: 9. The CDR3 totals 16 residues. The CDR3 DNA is TGTGCCATCAGTGAAAGGGAACTAGCGGGAGGGCACGAGCAGTTCTTC. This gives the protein CAISERELAGGHEQFF.

This chain's CDR3 is CASSIDFPRGTQYF. DNA of the CDR3: TGTGCCAGTAGTATAGACTTTCCTAGGGGGACCCAGTACTTC. V usage is TRBV19 and J usage is TRBJ2-5, with TRBD1 as a possible D gene (5 bases). This CDR3 has 14 amino acids. The V gene's germline CDR1 is LNHDA and CDR2 SQIVND (reference sequence). V lost 0 bases, J lost 7 bases, and 12 bases lay in between.

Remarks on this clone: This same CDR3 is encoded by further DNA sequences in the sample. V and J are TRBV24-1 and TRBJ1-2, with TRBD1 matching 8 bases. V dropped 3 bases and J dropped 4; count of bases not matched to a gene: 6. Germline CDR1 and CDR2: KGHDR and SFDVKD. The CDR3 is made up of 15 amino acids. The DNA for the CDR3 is TGTGCCACCAGTGATCCCGGACAGGGCTTCTATGGCTACACCTTC. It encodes CATSDPGQGFYGYTF.